These T cell receptor beta chains were read from a single sample in a study of cytomegalovirus exposure and HLA in healthy donors. TCRdb's copy holds only in-frame clones and misses some; the assay was immunoSEQ multiplex PCR. Of some 170,000 clones listed, approximately 76% are singletons. The specimen was PBMCs. All receptors come from a man aged 55 to 70 in good health and CMV-seronegative. Both conserved end residues are part of each CDR3. The order of the fields is J gene, D gene, clone size, V gene, CDR3 protein, CDR3 DNA. A D gene is named only where the DNA matches it firmly. Part of the rows lack a size; the others show once, few, many or a class for expanded clones.

J gene: TRBJ2-7
D gene: TRBD2
clone size: -
V gene: TRBV6-1
CDR3 protein: CASSAGRGGYYEQYF
CDR3 DNA: TGTGCCAGCAGTGCTGGGAGGGGCGGTTACTACGAGCAGTACTTC

J gene: TRBJ2-3
D gene: -
clone size: -
V gene: TRBV7-2
CDR3 protein: CAEMVASGTDTQYF
CDR3 DNA: TGTGCCGAAATGGTGGCTAGCGGCACAGATACGCAGTATTTT

J gene: TRBJ2-1
D gene: TRBD1
clone size: -
V gene: TRBV9
CDR3 protein: CASSVELQGASNEQFF
CDR3 DNA: TGTGCCAGCAGCGTAGAGTTGCAGGGGGCTAGTAATGAGCAGTTCTTC

J gene: TRBJ1-4
D gene: -
clone size: -
V gene: TRBV21-1
CDR3 protein: CASNRALATNEKLFF
CDR3 DNA: TGTGCCAGCAACAGAGCACTAGCAACTAATGAAAAACTGTTTTTT

J gene: TRBJ2-3
D gene: -
clone size: once
V gene: TRBV11-2
CDR3 protein: CASSLSGYSDTQYF
CDR3 DNA: TGTGCCAGCAGCTTATCAGGCTATTCGGATACGCAGTATTTT

J gene: TRBJ2-7
D gene: TRBD2
clone size: -
V gene: TRBV29-1
CDR3 protein: CSVGREGSEQYF
CDR3 DNA: TGCAGCGTTGGCCGGGAGGGGAGCGAGCAGTACTTC

J gene: TRBJ1-3
D gene: -
clone size: -
V gene: TRBV6-5
CDR3 protein: CASSYGGTSSGNTIYF
CDR3 DNA: TGTGCCAGCAGTTACGGGGGCACGAGTTCTGGAAACACCATATATTTT

J gene: TRBJ2-1
D gene: TRBD1
clone size: -
V gene: TRBV11-2
CDR3 protein: CASSKGQASYNEQFF
CDR3 DNA: TGTGCCAGCAGCAAAGGACAGGCCTCCTACAATGAGCAGTTCTTC

J gene: TRBJ1-2
D gene: TRBD1
clone size: -
V gene: TRBV11-2
CDR3 protein: CASSTDRGGYGYTF
CDR3 DNA: TGTGCCAGCAGCACGGACAGGGGGGGGTATGGCTACACCTTC

J gene: TRBJ2-3
D gene: TRBD2
clone size: -
V gene: TRBV9
CDR3 protein: CASSVRAGATDTQYF
CDR3 DNA: TGTGCCAGCAGCGTTAGAGCGGGAGCCACAGATACGCAGTATTTT

J gene: TRBJ2-3
D gene: TRBD2
clone size: -
V gene: TRBV2
CDR3 protein: CAAGDRGLSVGGTQYF
CDR3 DNA: TGTGCCGCGGGGGATAGAGGTTTATCCGTCGGGGGTACGCAGTATTTT

J gene: TRBJ2-3
D gene: -
clone size: -
V gene: TRBV7-9
CDR3 protein: CASRTDISSDTQYF
CDR3 DNA: TGTGCCAGCAGGACAGACATCAGCTCAGATACGCAGTATTTT

J gene: TRBJ1-2
D gene: TRBD1
clone size: -
V gene: TRBV28
CDR3 protein: CASSSDRANYGYTF
CDR3 DNA: TGTGCCAGCAGTTCGGACAGGGCTAACTATGGCTACACCTTC

J gene: TRBJ2-7
D gene: -
clone size: -
V gene: TRBV19
CDR3 protein: CASSIVAGHLTYEQYF
CDR3 DNA: TGTGCCAGTAGTATAGTGGCTGGACATTTGACCTACGAGCAGTACTTC

J gene: TRBJ1-2
D gene: TRBD1
clone size: -
V gene: TRBV7-2
CDR3 protein: CASSLAAGGYGYTF
CDR3 DNA: TGTGCCAGCAGCTTAGCGGCAGGGGGATATGGCTACACCTTC

J gene: TRBJ2-1
D gene: TRBD2
clone size: once
V gene: TRBV19
CDR3 protein: CASRPGGGAGEQFF
CDR3 DNA: TGTGCCAGCAGACCGGGCGGGGGGGCCGGGGAGCAGTTCTTC

J gene: TRBJ2-7
D gene: -
clone size: -
V gene: TRBV11-2
CDR3 protein: CASSPLPSTASYEQYF
CDR3 DNA: TGTGCCAGCAGCCCCCTCCCCTCGACAGCCTCCTACGAGCAGTACTTC

J gene: TRBJ1-1
D gene: -
clone size: -
V gene: TRBV5-1
CDR3 protein: CASSPRTMNTEAFF
CDR3 DNA: TGCGCCAGCAGCCCCCGGACAATGAACACTGAAGCTTTCTTT

J gene: TRBJ2-1
D gene: -
clone size: few
V gene: TRBV5-4
CDR3 protein: CASSSRQAPRNEQFF
CDR3 DNA: TGTGCCAGCAGCTCTAGACAGGCCCCCCGCAATGAGCAGTTCTTC

J gene: TRBJ1-2
D gene: TRBD1
clone size: -
V gene: TRBV2
CDR3 protein: CASRGDSYYGYTF
CDR3 DNA: TGTGCCAGCAGAGGGGACAGCTACTATGGCTACACCTTC

J gene: TRBJ1-4
D gene: TRBD1
clone size: -
V gene: TRBV30
CDR3 protein: CAWARGQENEKLFF
CDR3 DNA: TGTGCCTGGGCTCGGGGACAGGAAAATGAAAAACTGTTTTTT

J gene: TRBJ2-1
D gene: -
clone size: -
V gene: TRBV5-4
CDR3 protein: CASSLASGGFYNEQFF
CDR3 DNA: TGTGCCAGCAGCTTGGCCTCTGGAGGTTTCTACAATGAGCAGTTCTTC

J gene: TRBJ2-7
D gene: TRBD1
clone size: -
V gene: TRBV7-9
CDR3 protein: CASSFETGRHEQYF
CDR3 DNA: TGTGCCAGCAGCTTCGAGACAGGGCGCCACGAGCAGTACTTC

J gene: TRBJ2-1
D gene: TRBD2
clone size: few
V gene: TRBV6-5
CDR3 protein: CASSGRVNEQFF
CDR3 DNA: TGTGCCAGCAGTGGGAGGGTGAATGAGCAGTTCTTC

J gene: TRBJ2-3
D gene: TRBD1
clone size: -
V gene: TRBV11-3
CDR3 protein: CASSTRTGSGNTQYF
CDR3 DNA: TGTGCCAGCAGCACTAGGACAGGTTCAGGGAATACGCAGTATTTT

J gene: TRBJ2-3
D gene: TRBD2
clone size: -
V gene: TRBV30
CDR3 protein: CAWSVPREGGFRTDTQYF
CDR3 DNA: TGTGCCTGGAGTGTACCTCGGGAGGGAGGGTTTCGGACAGATACGCAGTATTTT

J gene: TRBJ2-2
D gene: -
clone size: -
V gene: TRBV19
CDR3 protein: CARERVASWCTGELFF
CDR3 DNA: TGTGCCAGGGAACGAGTGGCTAGTTGGTGCACCGGGGAGCTGTTTTTT

J gene: TRBJ2-1
D gene: TRBD2
clone size: -
V gene: TRBV19
CDR3 protein: CASSIFSPGLAAFYRNEQFF
CDR3 DNA: TGTGCCAGTAGTATCTTTTCCCCGGGACTAGCGGCTTTCTACCGGAATGAGCAGTTCTTC

J gene: TRBJ2-1
D gene: TRBD1
clone size: -
V gene: TRBV7-6
CDR3 protein: CASSAGTGVYNEQFF
CDR3 DNA: TGTGCCAGCAGCGCCGGGACAGGGGTCTACAATGAGCAGTTCTTC

J gene: TRBJ2-4
D gene: -
clone size: -
V gene: TRBV5-8
CDR3 protein: CASSLSTQGNIQYF
CDR3 DNA: TGTGCCAGCAGCTTAAGTACCCAGGGCAACATTCAGTACTTC

J gene: TRBJ1-6
D gene: -
clone size: few
V gene: TRBV7-9
CDR3 protein: CASSLGQNNSPLHF
CDR3 DNA: TGTGCCAGCAGCTTAGGCCAGAATAATTCACCCCTCCACTTT

J gene: TRBJ1-2
D gene: -
clone size: -
V gene: TRBV7-2
CDR3 protein: CASSLVLSLSGGLNYGYTF
CDR3 DNA: TGTGCCAGCAGCTTAGTTCTGTCGCTTTCGGGGGGCCTAAACTATGGCTACACCTTC

J gene: TRBJ1-2
D gene: -
clone size: -
V gene: TRBV28
CDR3 protein: CASSSPPQNYGYTF
CDR3 DNA: TGTGCCAGCAGCTCCCCCCCACAGAACTATGGCTACACCTTC

J gene: TRBJ2-7
D gene: TRBD2
clone size: -
V gene: TRBV5-1
CDR3 protein: CASSWGLAGSRDEQYF
CDR3 DNA: TGCGCCAGCAGCTGGGGACTAGCGGGATCTCGGGACGAGCAGTACTTC

J gene: TRBJ2-3
D gene: -
clone size: -
V gene: TRBV4-3
CDR3 protein: CASSQEGPSTDTQYF
CDR3 DNA: TGCGCCAGCAGCCAAGAGGGGCCTAGCACAGATACGCAGTATTTT

J gene: TRBJ2-1
D gene: TRBD1
clone size: -
V gene: TRBV2
CDR3 protein: CASRSRDSPYNEQFF
CDR3 DNA: TGTGCCAGCCGAAGCAGGGACAGCCCATACAATGAGCAGTTCTTC

J gene: TRBJ2-2
D gene: -
clone size: -
V gene: TRBV7-2
CDR3 protein: CASSRLGGGAGELFF
CDR3 DNA: TGTGCCAGCAGCCGGTTGGGGGGGGGCGCCGGGGAGCTGTTTTTT

J gene: TRBJ2-3
D gene: TRBD2
clone size: few
V gene: TRBV7-9
CDR3 protein: CASSSRAGGLTDTQYF
CDR3 DNA: TGTGCCAGCAGCTCACGAGCGGGGGGGTTGACAGATACGCAGTATTTT

J gene: TRBJ2-2
D gene: TRBD2
clone size: -
V gene: TRBV2
CDR3 protein: CASTALAGYSGELFF
CDR3 DNA: TGTGCCAGCACGGCACTAGCGGGATACTCCGGGGAGCTGTTTTTT

J gene: TRBJ1-4
D gene: TRBD1
clone size: -
V gene: TRBV5-1
CDR3 protein: CASSDHRGEALKLFF
CDR3 DNA: TGCGCCAGCAGCGACCACAGGGGTGAGGCACTTAAACTGTTTTTT

J gene: TRBJ1-5
D gene: -
clone size: -
V gene: TRBV6-5
CDR3 protein: CASSWAPYQPQHF
CDR3 DNA: TGTGCCAGCAGCTGGGCCCCCTATCAGCCCCAGCATTTT

J gene: TRBJ2-1
D gene: -
clone size: -
V gene: TRBV28
CDR3 protein: CASSLTGDSYNEQFF
CDR3 DNA: TGTGCCAGCAGTCTTACGGGGGACAGCTACAATGAGCAGTTCTTC

J gene: TRBJ1-4
D gene: TRBD1
clone size: -
V gene: TRBV7-2
CDR3 protein: CASSLGDRGSNEKLFF
CDR3 DNA: TGTGCCAGCAGCTTAGGGGACAGGGGCTCTAATGAAAAACTGTTTTTT

J gene: TRBJ1-2
D gene: -
clone size: few
V gene: TRBV5-1
CDR3 protein: CASSLETVNYGYTF
CDR3 DNA: TGCGCCAGCAGCTTGGAGACAGTAAACTATGGCTACACCTTC

J gene: TRBJ2-3
D gene: -
clone size: -
V gene: TRBV30
CDR3 protein: CAWNVLAQSTDTQYF
CDR3 DNA: TGTGCCTGGAACGTTCTAGCCCAGAGCACAGATACGCAGTATTTT

J gene: TRBJ2-5
D gene: TRBD2
clone size: -
V gene: TRBV25-1
CDR3 protein: CASSQGTSGGTAQYF
CDR3 DNA: TGTGCCAGCAGTCAAGGGACTAGCGGGGGTACGGCCCAGTACTTC

J gene: TRBJ2-3
D gene: TRBD2
clone size: -
V gene: TRBV14
CDR3 protein: CASSPGLAGITDTQYF
CDR3 DNA: TGTGCCAGCAGCCCCGGACTAGCGGGTATCACAGATACGCAGTATTTT

J gene: TRBJ2-5
D gene: -
clone size: -
V gene: TRBV11-2
CDR3 protein: CASSLGGGRRWETQYF
CDR3 DNA: TGTGCCAGCAGCTTAGGTGGGGGCCGACGTTGGGAGACCCAGTACTTC

J gene: TRBJ2-6
D gene: -
clone size: -
V gene: TRBV5-1
CDR3 protein: CASSLGQTYSGANVLTF
CDR3 DNA: TGCGCCAGCAGCTTGGGACAGACCTACTCTGGGGCCAACGTCCTGACTTTC

J gene: TRBJ2-7
D gene: TRBD1
clone size: once
V gene: TRBV28
CDR3 protein: CASKLTGRYEQYF
CDR3 DNA: TGTGCCAGCAAGTTGACAGGGCGCTACGAGCAGTACTTC

J gene: TRBJ2-7
D gene: TRBD2
clone size: -
V gene: TRBV30
CDR3 protein: CAWSRGGSYEQYF
CDR3 DNA: TGTGCCTGGAGTCGGGGGGGATCCTACGAGCAGTACTTC

J gene: TRBJ2-3
D gene: -
clone size: -
V gene: TRBV27
CDR3 protein: CASSTKKRGNTDTQYF
CDR3 DNA: TGTGCCAGCAGCACCAAGAAAAGGGGCAACACAGATACGCAGTATTTT

J gene: TRBJ1-6
D gene: -
clone size: -
V gene: TRBV10-1
CDR3 protein: CASRDRLDSPLHF
CDR3 DNA: TGCGCCAGCAGGGACAGATTAGATTCACCCCTCCACTTT

J gene: TRBJ2-7
D gene: TRBD2
clone size: -
V gene: TRBV5-1
CDR3 protein: CASSWDSGIGYEQYF
CDR3 DNA: TGCGCCAGCAGCTGGGATAGCGGGATTGGCTACGAGCAGTACTTC

J gene: TRBJ1-5
D gene: TRBD1
clone size: -
V gene: TRBV10-3
CDR3 protein: CASADRGQPQHF
CDR3 DNA: TGTGCCAGCGCTGACAGGGGACAGCCCCAGCATTTT